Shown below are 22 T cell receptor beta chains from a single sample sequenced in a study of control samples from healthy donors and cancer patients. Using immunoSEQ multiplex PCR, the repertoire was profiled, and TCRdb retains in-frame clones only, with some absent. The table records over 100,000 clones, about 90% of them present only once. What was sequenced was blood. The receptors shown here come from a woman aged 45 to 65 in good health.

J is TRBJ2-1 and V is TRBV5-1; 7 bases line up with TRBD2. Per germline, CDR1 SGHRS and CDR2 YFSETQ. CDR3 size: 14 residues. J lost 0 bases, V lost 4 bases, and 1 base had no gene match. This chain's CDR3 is CASSGTNSYNEQFF. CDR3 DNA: TGCGCCAGCAGCGGGACTAACTCCTACAATGAGCAGTTCTTC.

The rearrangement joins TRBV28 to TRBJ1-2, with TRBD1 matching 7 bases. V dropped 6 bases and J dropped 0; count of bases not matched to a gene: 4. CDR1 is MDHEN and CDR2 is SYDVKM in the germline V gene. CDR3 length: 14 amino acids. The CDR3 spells CASRPTGANYGYTF. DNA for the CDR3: TGTGCCAGCAGACCTACAGGGGCTAACTATGGCTACACCTTC.

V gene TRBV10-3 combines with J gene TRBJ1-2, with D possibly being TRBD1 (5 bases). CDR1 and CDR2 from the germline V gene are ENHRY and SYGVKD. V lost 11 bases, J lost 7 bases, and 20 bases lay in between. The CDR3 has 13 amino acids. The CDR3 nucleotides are TGTGCCGCCCGAGGGACGGGATTAAGTGGCTACACCTTC. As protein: CAARGTGLSGYTF.

This CDR3 is CASSKEGDTQYF. The CDR3 DNA is TGTGCCAGTAGTAAAGAGGGGGATACGCAGTATTTT. The genes are TRBV19 and TRBJ2-3, with D perhaps being TRBD1 or TRBD2 (5 bases each). Germline V gene sequence: CDR1 LNHDA, CDR2 SQIVND (reference sequence). Trimming removed 4 bases from V and 6 bases from J, with 8 bases in between. The CDR3 has 12 amino acids.

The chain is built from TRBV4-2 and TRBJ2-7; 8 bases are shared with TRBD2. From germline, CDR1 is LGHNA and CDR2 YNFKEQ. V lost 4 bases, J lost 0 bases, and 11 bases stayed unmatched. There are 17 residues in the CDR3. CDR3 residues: CASSPAKTSGSSYEQYF. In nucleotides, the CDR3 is TGTGCCAGCAGCCCTGCAAAAACTAGCGGTAGCTCCTACGAGCAGTACTTC.

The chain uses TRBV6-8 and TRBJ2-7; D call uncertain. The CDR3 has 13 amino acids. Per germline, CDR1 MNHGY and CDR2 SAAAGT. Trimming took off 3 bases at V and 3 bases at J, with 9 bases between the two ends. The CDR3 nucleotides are TGTGCCAGCAGTTATGTGGGAAGCTACGAGCAGTACTTC. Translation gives CASSYVGSYEQYF.

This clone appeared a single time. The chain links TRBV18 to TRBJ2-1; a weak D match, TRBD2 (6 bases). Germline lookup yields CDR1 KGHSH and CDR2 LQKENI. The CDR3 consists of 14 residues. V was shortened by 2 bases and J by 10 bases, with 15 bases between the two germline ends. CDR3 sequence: CASSPSSEGKEQFF. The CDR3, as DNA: TGTGCCAGCTCACCATCGTCGGAGGGAAAAGAGCAGTTCTTC.

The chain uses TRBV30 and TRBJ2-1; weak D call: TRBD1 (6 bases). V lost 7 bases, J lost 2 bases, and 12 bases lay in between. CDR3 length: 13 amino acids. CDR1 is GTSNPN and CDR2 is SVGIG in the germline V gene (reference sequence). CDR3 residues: CAFGQLTYNEQFF. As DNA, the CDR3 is TGTGCCTTCGGACAGCTTACCTACAATGAGCAGTTCTTC.

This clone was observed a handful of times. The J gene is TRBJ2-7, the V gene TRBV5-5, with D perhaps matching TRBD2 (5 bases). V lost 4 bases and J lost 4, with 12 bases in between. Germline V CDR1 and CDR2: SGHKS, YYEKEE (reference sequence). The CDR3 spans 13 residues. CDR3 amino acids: CASSLIRGYEQYF. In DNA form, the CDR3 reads TGTGCCAGCAGCCTCATCCGGGGATACGAGCAGTACTTC.

The CDR3 DNA sequence: TGTGCCAGCACCATGGGGACTAGCGCTGAGCAGTTCTTC. This translates into CASTMGTSAEQFF. This rearrangement joins TRBV6-5 to TRBJ2-1; 10 bases are shared with TRBD2. Losses at the gene ends were 7 bases for V and 9 bases for J; bases not matched to a gene: 6. The germline V gene has CDR1 MNHEY and CDR2 SVGAGI. The CDR3 is 13 residues long.

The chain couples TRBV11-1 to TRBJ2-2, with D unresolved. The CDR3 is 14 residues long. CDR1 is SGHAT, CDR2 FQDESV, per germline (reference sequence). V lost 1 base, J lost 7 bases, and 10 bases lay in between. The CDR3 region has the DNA TGTGCCAGCAGCTTAGTTGGGTTCGGCGGGGAGCTGTTTTTT. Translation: CASSLVGFGGELFF.

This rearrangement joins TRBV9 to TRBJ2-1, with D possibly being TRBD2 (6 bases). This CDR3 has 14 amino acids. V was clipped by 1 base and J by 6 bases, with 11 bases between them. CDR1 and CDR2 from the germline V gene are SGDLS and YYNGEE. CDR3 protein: CASSVTAGLNEQFF. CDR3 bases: TGTGCCAGCAGCGTAACAGCGGGCCTCAATGAGCAGTTCTTC. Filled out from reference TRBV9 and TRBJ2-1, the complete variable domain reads DSGVTQTPKHLITATGQRVTLRCSPRSGDLSVYWYQQSLDQGLQFLIQYYNGEERAKGNILERFSAQQFPDLHSELNLSSLELGDSALYFCASSVTAGLNEQFFGPGTRLTVL.

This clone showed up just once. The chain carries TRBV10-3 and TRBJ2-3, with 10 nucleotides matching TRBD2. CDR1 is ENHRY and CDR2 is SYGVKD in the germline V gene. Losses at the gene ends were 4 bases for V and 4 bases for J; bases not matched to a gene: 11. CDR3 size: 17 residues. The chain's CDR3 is CAISAAGGPPTADTQYF. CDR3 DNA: TGTGCCATCAGTGCAGCGGGAGGGCCCCCCACGGCAGATACGCAGTATTTT.

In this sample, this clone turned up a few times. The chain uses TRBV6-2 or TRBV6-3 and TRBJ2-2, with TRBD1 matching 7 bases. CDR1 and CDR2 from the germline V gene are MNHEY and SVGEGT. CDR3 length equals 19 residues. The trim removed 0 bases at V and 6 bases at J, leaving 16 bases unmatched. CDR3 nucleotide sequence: TGTGCCAGCAGTTACTCGATTGGAGCTGGCAGGGGGTACTCCGGGGAGCTGTTTTTT. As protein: CASSYSIGAGRGYSGELFF.

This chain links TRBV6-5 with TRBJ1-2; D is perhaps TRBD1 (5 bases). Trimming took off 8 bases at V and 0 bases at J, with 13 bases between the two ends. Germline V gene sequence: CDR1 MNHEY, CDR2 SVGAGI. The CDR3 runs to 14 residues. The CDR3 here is CASFKTAANYGYTF. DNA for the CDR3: TGTGCCAGCTTCAAGACAGCTGCTAACTATGGCTACACCTTC.

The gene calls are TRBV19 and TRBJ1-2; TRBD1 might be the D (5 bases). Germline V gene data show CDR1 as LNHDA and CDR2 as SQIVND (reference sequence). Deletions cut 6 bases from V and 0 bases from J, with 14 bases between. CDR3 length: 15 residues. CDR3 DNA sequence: TGTGCCAGTAGCACCGGGACGCAAACTAACTATGGCTACACCTTC. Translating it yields CASSTGTQTNYGYTF.

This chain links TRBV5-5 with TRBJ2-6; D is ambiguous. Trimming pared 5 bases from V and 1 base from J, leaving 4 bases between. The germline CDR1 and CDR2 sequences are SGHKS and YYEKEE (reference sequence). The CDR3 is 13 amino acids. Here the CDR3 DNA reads TGTGCCAGCAGGCTGTCTGGGGCCAACGTCCTGACTTTC. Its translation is CASRLSGANVLTF. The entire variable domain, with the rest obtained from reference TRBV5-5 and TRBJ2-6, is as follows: DAGVTQSPTHLIKTRGQQVTLRCSPISGHKSVSWYQQVLGQGPQFIFQYYEKEERGRGNFPDRFSARQFPNYSSELNVNALLLGDSALYLCASRLSGANVLTFGAGSRLTVL.

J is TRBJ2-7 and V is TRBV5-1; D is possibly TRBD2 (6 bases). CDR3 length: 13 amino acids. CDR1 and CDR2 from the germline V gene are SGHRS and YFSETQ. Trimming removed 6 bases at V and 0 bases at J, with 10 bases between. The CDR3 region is CASTVEGSYEQYF. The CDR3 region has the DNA TGCGCCAGCACGGTGGAGGGCTCCTACGAGCAGTACTTC.

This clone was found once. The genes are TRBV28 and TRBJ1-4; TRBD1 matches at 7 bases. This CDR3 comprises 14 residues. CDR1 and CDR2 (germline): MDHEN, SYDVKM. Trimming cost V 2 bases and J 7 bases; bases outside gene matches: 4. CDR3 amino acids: CASSLQGGGEKLFF. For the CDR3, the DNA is TGTGCCAGCAGTTTACAGGGGGGAGGTGAAAAACTGTTTTTT.

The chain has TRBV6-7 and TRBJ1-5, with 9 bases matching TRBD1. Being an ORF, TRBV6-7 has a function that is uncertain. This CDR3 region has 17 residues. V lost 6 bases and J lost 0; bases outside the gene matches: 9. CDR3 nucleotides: TGTGCCAGCAGAAGGGACAGGGCATATTATAGCAATCAGCCCCAGCATTTT. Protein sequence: CASRRDRAYYSNQPQHF.

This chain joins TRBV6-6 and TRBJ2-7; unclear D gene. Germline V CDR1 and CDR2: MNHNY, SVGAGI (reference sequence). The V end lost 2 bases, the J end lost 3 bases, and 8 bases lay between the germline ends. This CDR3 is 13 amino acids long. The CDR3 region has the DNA TGTGCCAGCAGTTACCCGCAGAGCTACGAGCAGTACTTC. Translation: CASSYPQSYEQYF.

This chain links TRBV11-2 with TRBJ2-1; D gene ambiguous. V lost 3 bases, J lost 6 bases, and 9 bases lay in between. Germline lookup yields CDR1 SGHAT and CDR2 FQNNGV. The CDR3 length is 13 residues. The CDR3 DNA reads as TGTGCCAGCAGCTTGGAGCAGTTCAATGAGCAGTTCTTC. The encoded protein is CASSLEQFNEQFF.